A selection of T cell receptor beta chains follows, all from one sample in a study of blood T cell repertoires in COVID-19. TCRdb keeps only in-frame clones here, not all; method: immunoSEQ multiplex PCR. The sample has tens of thousands of clones; roughly 90% are singletons. The sequenced sample was peripheral blood. The origin of the receptors is a woman in her thirties or forties with active or convalescent COVID-19. CDR3s include the opening cysteine and the closing phenylalanine or tryptophan.

V gene: TRBV19; J gene: TRBJ2-3; CDR3 protein: CASSLTGLAGGLSDTQYF
V gene: TRBV6-5; J gene: TRBJ1-6; CDR3 protein: CASSRTGGGSPLHF
V gene: TRBV19; J gene: TRBJ2-3; CDR3 protein: CASSTGGQGGTDTQYF
V gene: TRBV18; J gene: TRBJ1-1; CDR3 protein: CASSPATDTEAFF
V gene: TRBV20-1; J gene: TRBJ2-2; CDR3 protein: CSASPDSGELFF
V gene: TRBV5-1; J gene: TRBJ1-3; CDR3 protein: CASSLDRVLGNTIYF
V gene: TRBV3-1/TRBV3-2; J gene: TRBJ2-7; CDR3 protein: CASSQGTGSEQYF
V gene: TRBV19; J gene: TRBJ2-3; CDR3 protein: CASSIGGTADTQYF
V gene: TRBV7-9; J gene: TRBJ2-2; CDR3 protein: CASSTLTGPAAGELFF
V gene: TRBV28; J gene: TRBJ2-5; CDR3 protein: CASSSSDRPPRETQYF
V gene: TRBV10-3; J gene: TRBJ2-2; CDR3 protein: CAISAWRGTGELFF
V gene: TRBV10-3; J gene: TRBJ2-2; CDR3 protein: CAIKRGQGSPYGGELFF
V gene: TRBV7-3; J gene: TRBJ2-5; CDR3 protein: CASSSGGPQETQYF
V gene: TRBV9; J gene: TRBJ2-3; CDR3 protein: CASSVAPSGPSTDTQYF
V gene: TRBV11-2; J gene: TRBJ2-1; CDR3 protein: CAGTSGNNEQFF
V gene: TRBV14; J gene: TRBJ1-5; CDR3 protein: CASSHGGHPQPQHF
V gene: TRBV27; J gene: TRBJ2-1; CDR3 protein: CASRLDREGNEQFF
V gene: TRBV28; J gene: TRBJ1-4; CDR3 protein: CACSPGQAHEKLFF
V gene: TRBV6-2/TRBV6-3; J gene: TRBJ1-2; CDR3 protein: CASSPGQGRGYTF
V gene: TRBV19; J gene: TRBJ1-1; CDR3 protein: CASSPGKRGNTEAFF
V gene: TRBV6-1; J gene: TRBJ1-2; CDR3 protein: CASSETGRYGYTF
V gene: TRBV3-1/TRBV3-2; J gene: TRBJ2-5; CDR3 protein: CASSLPHGDNQETQYF
V gene: TRBV7-3; J gene: TRBJ2-1; CDR3 protein: CASSQNRASSYNEQFF
V gene: TRBV7-9; J gene: TRBJ1-1; CDR3 protein: CASSLEGGRTEAFF
V gene: TRBV5-5; J gene: TRBJ1-5; CDR3 protein: CASRQGLNQPQHF
V gene: TRBV3-1/TRBV3-2; J gene: TRBJ2-1; CDR3 protein: CASSPSQGGRNEQFF
V gene: TRBV6-5; J gene: TRBJ2-1; CDR3 protein: CASTIGTRHFF
V gene: TRBV5-1; J gene: TRBJ2-5; CDR3 protein: CASRTGEETQYF
V gene: TRBV12-3/TRBV12-4; J gene: TRBJ2-7; CDR3 protein: CASSFPGAYEQYF
V gene: TRBV5-4; J gene: TRBJ2-3; CDR3 protein: CASSLVPRDTDTQYF
V gene: TRBV6-1; J gene: TRBJ2-7; CDR3 protein: CASSETDRPHSYEQYF
V gene: TRBV4-2; J gene: TRBJ1-2; CDR3 protein: CASSQAGTTNYGYTF
V gene: TRBV10-3; J gene: TRBJ2-3; CDR3 protein: CAIAGTDTQYF
V gene: TRBV4-3; J gene: TRBJ2-3; CDR3 protein: CASSQDYTDTQYF
V gene: TRBV14; J gene: TRBJ2-5; CDR3 protein: CASSQDFTSGYQETQYF
V gene: TRBV5-8; J gene: TRBJ2-7; CDR3 protein: CASSFRGAPSRYEQYF
V gene: TRBV30; J gene: TRBJ1-6; CDR3 protein: CAWSVSQGGTPLHF
V gene: TRBV29-1; J gene: TRBJ2-7; CDR3 protein: CSVEIGQVEQYF
V gene: TRBV5-6; J gene: TRBJ2-1; CDR3 protein: CASSRRWGLNEQFF